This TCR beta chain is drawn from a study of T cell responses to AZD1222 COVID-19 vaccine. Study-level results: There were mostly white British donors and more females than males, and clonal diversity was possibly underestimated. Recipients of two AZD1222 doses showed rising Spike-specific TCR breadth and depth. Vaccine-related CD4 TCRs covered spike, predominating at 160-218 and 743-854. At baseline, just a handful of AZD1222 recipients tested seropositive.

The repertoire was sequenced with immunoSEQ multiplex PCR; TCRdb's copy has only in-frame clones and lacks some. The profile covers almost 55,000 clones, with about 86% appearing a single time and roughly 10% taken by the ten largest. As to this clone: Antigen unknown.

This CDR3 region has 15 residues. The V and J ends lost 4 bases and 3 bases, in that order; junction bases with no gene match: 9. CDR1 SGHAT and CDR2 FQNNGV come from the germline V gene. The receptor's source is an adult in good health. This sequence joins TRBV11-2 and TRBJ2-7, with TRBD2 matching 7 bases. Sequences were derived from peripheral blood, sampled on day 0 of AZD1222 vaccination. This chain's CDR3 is CASSYPMGGLYEQYF. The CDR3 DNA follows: TGTGCCAGCAGCTACCCAATGGGAGGGCTCTACGAGCAGTACTTC.